A single sample is the source of the 24 T cell receptor beta chains below, sequenced in a study of shared clonotypes between healthy human individuals. Naive CD8 cells comprised CD45RO-negative, CCR7-positively selected cells, excluding terminally differentiated effector memory CD45RA+ cells. The table came from immunoSEQ multiplex PCR; TCRdb's copy has only in-frame clones and leaves some out. This sample has millions of clones, with 93% found just once. Sequences were obtained from naive CD8+ T cells from PBMCs. The origin of the receptors is a man aged 18 to 29 in good health. Some clones in this sample may be carry-over from other donors' samples.

This clone was picked up one time. This chain uses TRBV27 with TRBJ1-2, with D unclear. This CDR3 is 20 amino acids long. Trimming left V 2 bases short and J 1 base short, with 26 bases between. Germline values: CDR1 MNHEY, CDR2 SMNVEV (reference sequence). The CDR3 loop is CASSLRVSTRPRVINYGYTF. Here the CDR3 DNA reads TGTGCCAGCAGTTTAAGAGTTAGCACCCGACCCAGAGTTATTAACTATGGCTACACCTTC.

J is TRBJ2-3 and V is TRBV7-9; D is ambiguous. CDR1 is SEHNR, CDR2 FQNEAQ, per germline (reference sequence). The CDR3 extends over 13 amino acids. Trimming removed 1 base from V and 5 bases from J, with 7 bases in between. The CDR3 reads CASSLGVRDTQYF. The CDR3 DNA follows: TGTGCCAGCAGCTTAGGTGTCCGAGATACGCAGTATTTT.

The rearrangement joins TRBV27 to TRBJ1-2; TRBD1 is a possible D gene (6 bases). The CDR3 covers 14 residues. Trimming stripped 3 bases from V and 5 bases from J, with 13 bases between. Germline V gene sequence: CDR1 MNHEY, CDR2 SMNVEV (reference sequence). The CDR3 DNA reads as TGTGCCAGCAGTTTCGGCAGGGGCGTTTATGGCTACACCTTC. Its translation is CASSFGRGVYGYTF.

In this sample, this clone turned up once. The V gene is TRBV27, the J gene TRBJ2-7; no firm D call. Germline CDR1 reads MNHEY; CDR2 reads SMNVEV (reference sequence). This CDR3 has 14 residues. Between the trimmed V and J ends, which lost 3 bases and 7 bases, there was a span of 16 bases. The DNA for the CDR3 is TGTGCCAGCAGTTTCCGGCCCCAACTGTGGGAGCAGTACTTC. Residues: CASSFRPQLWEQYF.

CDR3 residues: CASSQYSGISYNEQFF. The CDR3 region has the DNA TGCGCCAGCAGCCAATATAGCGGAATCTCCTACAATGAGCAGTTCTTC. The V gene is TRBV4-3, the J gene TRBJ2-1, with a possible D match to TRBD2 (6 bases). Trimming stripped 2 bases from V and 0 bases from J, with 11 bases between. Germline CDR1 is LGHNA and CDR2 is YSLEER. There are 16 residues in the CDR3.

This clone was recorded once. The rearrangement uses TRBV11-2 and TRBJ1-4; D is possibly TRBD1 (6 bases). V dropped 0 bases and J dropped 10 bases, with 18 bases sitting between them. This CDR3 has 16 amino acids. Germline V lookup: CDR1 SGHAT, CDR2 FQNNGV. CDR3 in amino acids: CASSLDSGGALGKLFF. For the CDR3, the DNA is TGTGCCAGCAGCTTAGATTCTGGGGGCGCTTTGGGAAAACTGTTTTTT. Full variable domain (remainder filled in from reference TRBV11-2 and TRBJ1-4): EAGVAQSPRYKIIEKRQSVAFWCNPISGHATLYWYQQILGQGPKLLIQFQNNGVVDDSQLPKDRFSAERLKGVDSTLKIQPAKLEDSAVYLCASSLDSGGALGKLFFGSGTQLSVL.

The V call is TRBV28, the J call TRBJ2-7; TRBD2 might be the D (6 bases). The germline V gene has CDR1 MDHEN and CDR2 SYDVKM. The CDR3 is made up of 15 amino acids. V was cut by 5 bases and J by 7 bases, with 21 bases left in between. CDR3 bases: TGTGCCAGCAGTCCTCACCGGGACTCCCCACGAGAGCAGTACTTC. It codes for CASSPHRDSPREQYF.

The V call is TRBV9, the J call TRBJ2-5; TRBD2 matches at 7 bases. Germline lookup yields CDR1 SGDLS and CDR2 YYNGEE. The junction had 13 bases not matched to a gene; V was cut back by 4 bases and J by 1 base. The CDR3 is 17 residues long. The CDR3, as DNA: TGTGCCAGCAGCCTTCGAGGGGCTAGCGGACCCCAAGAGACCCAGTACTTC. Residues: CASSLRGASGPQETQYF.

The J gene is TRBJ2-1, the V gene TRBV4-2; D is unclear. This CDR3 spans 14 amino acids. V dropped 0 bases and J dropped 6 bases, with 9 bases sitting between them. Germline V lookup: CDR1 LGHNA, CDR2 YNFKEQ. The CDR3: CASSQDHGSNEQFF. Here the CDR3 DNA reads TGTGCCAGCAGCCAAGATCACGGCAGCAATGAGCAGTTCTTC.

The gene calls are TRBV5-1 and TRBJ1-2; TRBD1 matches 8 bases. The CDR3 is 15 amino acids. The trim removed 3 bases at V and 7 bases at J, leaving 11 bases unmatched. Per germline, CDR1 SGHRS and CDR2 YFSETQ. Here the CDR3 DNA reads TGCGCCAGCAGCTACGACGGGACAGGAGCCAGTGGCTACACCTTC. Protein sequence: CASSYDGTGASGYTF.

The chain has TRBV7-9 and TRBJ2-7; 7 nucleotides match TRBD1. The CDR3 is 15 amino acids. Germline values: CDR1 SEHNR, CDR2 FQNEAQ (reference sequence). Losses at the gene ends were 1 base for V and 3 bases for J; bases not matched to a gene: 6. The CDR3 region has the DNA TGTGCCAGCAGCTTAGGGTATGGGACAGTCTACGAGCAGTACTTC. It is translated as CASSLGYGTVYEQYF. The full variable domain, its missing parts supplied by reference TRBV7-9 and TRBJ2-7, is DTGVSQNPRHKITKRGQNVTFRCDPISEHNRLYWYRQTLGQGPEFLTYFQNEAQLEKSRLLSDRFSAERPKGSFSTLEIQRTEQGDSAMYLCASSLGYGTVYEQYFGPGTRLTVT.

This rearrangement joins TRBV7-9 to TRBJ2-1; D possibly corresponds to TRBD2 (5 bases). The CDR3 spans 17 residues. Germline V gene lookup returns CDR1 SEHNR and CDR2 FQNEAQ (reference sequence). V lost 3 bases to trimming and J lost 5 bases, with 20 bases between them. CDR3 in DNA: TGTGCCAGCAGCTTTCCCCTTGTAAGCGGAGGTGACAATGAGCAGTTCTTC. This gives the protein CASSFPLVSGGDNEQFF.

The CDR3 spells CASRKGGDLGNTIYF. The CDR3 DNA reads as TGTGCCAGCAGGAAAGGGGGGGATTTAGGAAACACCATATATTTT. The gene calls are TRBV6-5 and TRBJ1-3, with D possibly matching TRBD1 (6 bases). Trimming removed 6 bases at V and 4 bases at J, with 16 bases between. The CDR3 spans 15 residues. Germline CDR1 reads MNHEY; CDR2 reads SVGAGI.

The V and J genes are TRBV30 and TRBJ1-3; no definite D call. The CDR3 is 14 residues long. V was shortened by 4 bases and J by 1 base, with 11 bases between the two germline ends. Per germline, CDR1 GTSNPN and CDR2 SVGIG (reference sequence). The CDR3 DNA is TGTGCCTGGACCGACCGGATATCTGGAAACACCATATATTTT. Its translation: CAWTDRISGNTIYF.

This clone showed up just once. At the DNA level, this CDR3 is encoded by other sequences in the same sample as well. This chain links TRBV27 with TRBJ1-5; D call uncertain. V was trimmed by 1 base and J by 4 bases, leaving 8 bases between them. Germline V gene sequence: CDR1 MNHEY, CDR2 SMNVEV (reference sequence). CDR3 size: 14 residues. The chain's CDR3 is CASSLLAGNQPQHF. Here the CDR3 DNA reads TGTGCCAGCAGTTTATTAGCCGGTAATCAGCCCCAGCATTTT.

J is TRBJ1-2 and V is TRBV7-2; 7 bases are a match to TRBD1. The CDR3 has 15 amino acids. V shed 5 bases, J shed 2 bases, and the junction held 8 bases outside the gene matches. Per the germline V gene, CDR1 is SGHTA and CDR2 is FQGNSA. The DNA for the CDR3 is TGTGCCAGCAGCCTCGCCCCGGGACAGAACTATGGCTACACCTTC. Its translation: CASSLAPGQNYGYTF.

The count of this clone is one. The V gene is TRBV28, the J gene TRBJ2-1; D remains unclear. Germline V gene data show CDR1 as MDHEN and CDR2 as SYDVKM. The CDR3 runs 15 residues. V was clipped by 3 bases and J by 2 bases, with 11 bases between them. DNA of the CDR3: TGTGCCAGCAGTTTTGTCGGACCGGCCTACAATGAGCAGTTCTTC. It codes for CASSFVGPAYNEQFF. The full variable domain, in which reference TRBV28 and TRBJ2-1 provide the parts outside the CDR3, is DVKVTQSSRYLVKRTGEKVFLECVQDMDHENMFWYRQDPGLGLRLIYFSYDVKMKEKGDIPEGYSVSREKKERFSLILESASTNQTSMYLCASSFVGPAYNEQFFGPGTRLTVL.

As for this clone: The sample carries other DNA sequences with the same CDR3. The V call is TRBV27, the J call TRBJ2-7; 7 nucleotides line up with TRBD1. In germline, CDR1 is MNHEY, CDR2 SMNVEV (reference sequence). The CDR3 extends over 12 amino acids. V was clipped by 5 bases and J by 4 bases; unmatched bases: 2. CDR3 nucleotides: TGTGCCAGCAGTCCGACAGGGTACGAGCAGTACTTC. It is translated as CASSPTGYEQYF.

The chain combines TRBV5-1 with TRBJ2-7, with 8 bases that match TRBD1. The CDR3 runs to 16 residues. The germline V gene encodes CDR1 SGHRS and CDR2 YFSETQ. The J segment lost 3 bases and the V segment lost 2 bases, leaving 10 bases of the junction unmatched. CDR3 sequence: CASSFEWDRRHYEQYF. DNA for the CDR3: TGCGCCAGCAGCTTCGAATGGGACAGGAGACACTACGAGCAGTACTTC. Based on the CDR3 plus reference TRBV5-1 and TRBJ2-7, the full variable domain is KAGVTQTPRYLIKTRGQQVTLSCSPISGHRSVSWYQQTPGQGLQFLFEYFSETQRNKGNFPGRFSGRQFSNSRSEMNVSTLELGDSALYLCASSFEWDRRHYEQYFGPGTRLTVT.

The rearrangement links TRBV13 to TRBJ2-1; D is tentatively TRBD1 or TRBD2 (5 bases each). CDR3 length: 15 residues. Germline V gives CDR1 PRHDT, CDR2 FYEKMQ (reference sequence). Trimming removed 2 bases at V and 8 bases at J, with 16 bases between. The CDR3 here is CASSLLAGARHEQFF. The CDR3 region has the DNA TGTGCCAGCAGCTTACTTGCCGGGGCACGCCATGAGCAGTTCTTC.

V gene TRBV6-5 combines with J gene TRBJ2-7; weak D call: TRBD1 (6 bases). The CDR3 is 16 amino acids. Between the trimmed V and J ends, which lost 0 bases and 1 base, there was a span of 13 bases. Looked up from germline, CDR1 is MNHEY and CDR2 is SVGAGI. DNA of the CDR3: TGTGCCAGCAGTTACTCGAACAGGGAACGGTCCTACGAGCAGTACTTC. Its translation: CASSYSNRERSYEQYF.

Remarks on this clone: Different DNA sequences within this sample yield the same CDR3. The V and J genes are TRBV2 and TRBJ2-7; D is unresolved. This CDR3 contains 10 residues. Trimming removed 8 bases from V and 3 bases from J, with 5 bases in between. Per germline, CDR1 SNHLY and CDR2 FYNNEI. CDR3 protein: CASRSYEQYF. The CDR3 coding sequence is TGTGCCAGCCGAAGCTACGAGCAGTACTTC.

The chain recombines TRBV19 with TRBJ2-7, with TRBD2 identical over 14 bases. Germline CDR1 is LNHDA and CDR2 is SQIVND (reference sequence). The CDR3 sequence is 15 residues long. The V and J ends lost 6 bases and 6 bases, in that order; junction bases with no gene match: 7. This chain's CDR3 is CASSRLAGGTGEQYF. In nucleotides, the CDR3 is TGTGCCAGTAGCCGACTAGCGGGAGGGACTGGCGAGCAGTACTTC.

On this clone: Other DNA sequences from this sample encode an identical CDR3 as well. The rearrangement links TRBV28 to TRBJ2-7; 7 positions agree with TRBD2. The CDR3 contains 14 residues. Germline loops: CDR1 MDHEN, CDR2 SYDVKM. With 3 bases clipped from V and 3 bases from J, the junction kept 5 bases outside the gene matches. The CDR3 DNA is TGTGCCAGCAGTTTCGGTAGGGAGGGCTACGAGCAGTACTTC. Residues: CASSFGREGYEQYF.